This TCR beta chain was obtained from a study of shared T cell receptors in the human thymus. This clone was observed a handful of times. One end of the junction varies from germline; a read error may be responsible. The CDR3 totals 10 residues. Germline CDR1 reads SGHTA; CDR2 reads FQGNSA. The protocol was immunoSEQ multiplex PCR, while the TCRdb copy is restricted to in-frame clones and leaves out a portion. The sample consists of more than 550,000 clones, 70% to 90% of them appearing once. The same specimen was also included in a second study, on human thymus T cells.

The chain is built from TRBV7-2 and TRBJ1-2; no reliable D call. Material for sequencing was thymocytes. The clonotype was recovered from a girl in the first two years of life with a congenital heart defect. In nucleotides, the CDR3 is TGTGCCAGCAGCTCCTGGGCCCATTTCTTC. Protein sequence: CASSSWAHFF.